The rows below give T cell receptor beta chains drawn from one sample of a study of T-cell memory formation after mild COVID-19. MiXCR, run by TCRdb on the 5' RACE reads, gives a single entry per CDR3 protein. The sample has 550,000 to 700,000 distinct CDR3 sequences; approximately 18% are singletons. Input material: PBMCs or a T cell subset sorted from them (not recorded which). The receptors were sampled from an adult woman who had mild COVID-19 (a few samples of this study predate the infection). Cell type and time point are not known. Each CDR3 is given with its conserved first and last residue. The D gene is left open where the match is weak. Clone size is stated in some rows and not others, as once, few, many or a class when expanded.

CDR3: CATSGTSGYNEQFF
DNA: TGTGCCACCTCCGGGACTAGCGGCTACAATGAGCAGTTCTTC
V: TRBV12-3/TRBV12-4
J: TRBJ2-1
size: -
D: TRBD2

CDR3: CASSLGPTRADNEQFF
DNA: TGCGCCAGCAGCTTGGGCCCAACACGGGCCGACAATGAGCAGTTCTTC
V: TRBV5-1
J: TRBJ2-1
size: -
D: -

CDR3: CASSVIVGGDTQYF
DNA: TGTGCCAGCAGTGTGATAGTAGGTGGAGATACGCAGTATTTT
V: TRBV2
J: TRBJ2-3
size: -
D: -

CDR3: CASSPRFGWENTEAFF
DNA: TGTGCCAGCAGCCCCCGCTTTGGGTGGGAGAACACTGAAGCTTTCTTT
V: TRBV5-6
J: TRBJ1-1
size: -
D: -

CDR3: CAWSQDTSYEQYF
DNA: TGTGCCTGGAGTCAGGACACGTCCTACGAGCAGTACTTC
V: TRBV30
J: TRBJ2-7
size: -
D: -

CDR3: CASSQPLLGYTF
DNA: TGTGCCAGCAGCCAACCCCTACTTGGCTACACCTTC
V: TRBV7-9
J: TRBJ1-2
size: -
D: -

CDR3: CASSSAPLLITERNTEAFF
DNA: TGTGCCAGCAGTTCGGCCCCGTTATTGATTACGGAACGGAACACTGAAGCTTTCTTT
V: TRBV12-3/TRBV12-4
J: TRBJ1-1
size: few
D: -

CDR3: CASTPVEVGEQFF
DNA: TGTGCCAGCACCCCCGTGGAAGTTGGTGAGCAGTTCTTC
V: TRBV6-1
J: TRBJ2-1
size: -
D: -

CDR3: CASSLARSPRETQYF
DNA: TGTGCCAGCAGCTTAGCCCGTAGCCCTCGGGAGACCCAGTACTTC
V: TRBV7-6
J: TRBJ2-5
size: -
D: -

CDR3: CSAHPGRALHF
DNA: TGCAGTGCGCACCCGGGGAGAGCCCTCCACTTT
V: TRBV20-1
J: TRBJ1-6
size: few
D: -

CDR3: CASSLYRASYGYTF
DNA: TGTGCCAGCAGTTTATACCGGGCCTCCTATGGCTACACCTTC
V: TRBV6-2/TRBV6-3
J: TRBJ1-2
size: many
D: -

CDR3: CSARDRASGIYEQFF
DNA: TGCAGTGCTAGAGATCGGGCTAGCGGGATCTATGAGCAGTTCTTC
V: TRBV20-1
J: TRBJ2-1
size: -
D: TRBD2

CDR3: CASSLEVVVAGELFF
DNA: TGCGCCAGCAGCTTGGAAGTGGTAGTGGCCGGGGAGCTGTTTTTT
V: TRBV5-1
J: TRBJ2-2
size: few
D: -

CDR3: CASSQAQATEAFF
DNA: TGCGCCAGCAGCCAAGCACAGGCCACTGAAGCTTTCTTT
V: TRBV4-1
J: TRBJ1-1
size: -
D: -

CDR3: CASSLAHSPHEQFF
DNA: TGTGCCAGCAGCTTAGCGCACTCTCCCCATGAGCAGTTCTTC
V: TRBV7-9
J: TRBJ2-1
size: few
D: -

CDR3: CASSPVGVDSPLHF
DNA: TGCGCCAGCAGCCCCGTGGGAGTGGACTCACCCCTCCACTTT
V: TRBV4-3
J: TRBJ1-6
size: few
D: -

CDR3: CASSLIGQGTRKTQYF
DNA: TGTGCCAGCAGCCTGATCGGACAGGGGACCCGCAAGACCCAGTACTTC
V: TRBV11-2
J: TRBJ2-5
size: -
D: TRBD1

CDR3: CASSPSRGNYNEQFF
DNA: TGTGCCAGCTCACCAAGCAGGGGCAACTACAATGAGCAGTTCTTC
V: TRBV18
J: TRBJ2-1
size: -
D: -

CDR3: CASTSPRVSYEQYF
DNA: TGTGCCAGCACCTCCCCCAGGGTATCCTACGAGCAGTACTTC
V: TRBV11-2
J: TRBJ2-7
size: few
D: -

CDR3: CASSSLAGTIYEQYF
DNA: TGTGCCAGCAGTTCACTAGCCGGGACTATCTACGAGCAGTACTTC
V: TRBV28
J: TRBJ2-7
size: few
D: TRBD2

CDR3: CASSQDPGLNTGELFF
DNA: TGCGCCAGCAGCCAAGATCCGGGTTTGAATACCGGGGAGCTGTTTTTT
V: TRBV4-3
J: TRBJ2-2
size: many
D: -

CDR3: CAWNEGMAEAFF
DNA: TGTGCCTGGAACGAGGGTATGGCTGAAGCTTTCTTT
V: TRBV30
J: TRBJ1-1
size: -
D: -

CDR3: CASSQPFTGTRHYEQYF
DNA: TGTGCCAGCAGCCAGCCCTTCACAGGGACCCGTCACTACGAGCAGTACTTC
V: TRBV4-2
J: TRBJ2-7
size: -
D: -

CDR3: CASSNWAASNQPQHF
DNA: TGTGCCAGTAGTAATTGGGCAGCTAGCAATCAGCCCCAGCATTTT
V: TRBV19
J: TRBJ1-5
size: -
D: -

CDR3: CASRFPKKGFGYTF
DNA: TGTGCCAGCAGATTCCCCAAAAAGGGGTTTGGCTACACCTTC
V: TRBV12-3/TRBV12-4
J: TRBJ1-2
size: -
D: -

CDR3: CASSQPGQGNINEQFF
DNA: TGCGCCAGCAGCCAGCCGGGACAGGGCAATATCAATGAGCAGTTCTTC
V: TRBV4-1
J: TRBJ2-1
size: few
D: TRBD1